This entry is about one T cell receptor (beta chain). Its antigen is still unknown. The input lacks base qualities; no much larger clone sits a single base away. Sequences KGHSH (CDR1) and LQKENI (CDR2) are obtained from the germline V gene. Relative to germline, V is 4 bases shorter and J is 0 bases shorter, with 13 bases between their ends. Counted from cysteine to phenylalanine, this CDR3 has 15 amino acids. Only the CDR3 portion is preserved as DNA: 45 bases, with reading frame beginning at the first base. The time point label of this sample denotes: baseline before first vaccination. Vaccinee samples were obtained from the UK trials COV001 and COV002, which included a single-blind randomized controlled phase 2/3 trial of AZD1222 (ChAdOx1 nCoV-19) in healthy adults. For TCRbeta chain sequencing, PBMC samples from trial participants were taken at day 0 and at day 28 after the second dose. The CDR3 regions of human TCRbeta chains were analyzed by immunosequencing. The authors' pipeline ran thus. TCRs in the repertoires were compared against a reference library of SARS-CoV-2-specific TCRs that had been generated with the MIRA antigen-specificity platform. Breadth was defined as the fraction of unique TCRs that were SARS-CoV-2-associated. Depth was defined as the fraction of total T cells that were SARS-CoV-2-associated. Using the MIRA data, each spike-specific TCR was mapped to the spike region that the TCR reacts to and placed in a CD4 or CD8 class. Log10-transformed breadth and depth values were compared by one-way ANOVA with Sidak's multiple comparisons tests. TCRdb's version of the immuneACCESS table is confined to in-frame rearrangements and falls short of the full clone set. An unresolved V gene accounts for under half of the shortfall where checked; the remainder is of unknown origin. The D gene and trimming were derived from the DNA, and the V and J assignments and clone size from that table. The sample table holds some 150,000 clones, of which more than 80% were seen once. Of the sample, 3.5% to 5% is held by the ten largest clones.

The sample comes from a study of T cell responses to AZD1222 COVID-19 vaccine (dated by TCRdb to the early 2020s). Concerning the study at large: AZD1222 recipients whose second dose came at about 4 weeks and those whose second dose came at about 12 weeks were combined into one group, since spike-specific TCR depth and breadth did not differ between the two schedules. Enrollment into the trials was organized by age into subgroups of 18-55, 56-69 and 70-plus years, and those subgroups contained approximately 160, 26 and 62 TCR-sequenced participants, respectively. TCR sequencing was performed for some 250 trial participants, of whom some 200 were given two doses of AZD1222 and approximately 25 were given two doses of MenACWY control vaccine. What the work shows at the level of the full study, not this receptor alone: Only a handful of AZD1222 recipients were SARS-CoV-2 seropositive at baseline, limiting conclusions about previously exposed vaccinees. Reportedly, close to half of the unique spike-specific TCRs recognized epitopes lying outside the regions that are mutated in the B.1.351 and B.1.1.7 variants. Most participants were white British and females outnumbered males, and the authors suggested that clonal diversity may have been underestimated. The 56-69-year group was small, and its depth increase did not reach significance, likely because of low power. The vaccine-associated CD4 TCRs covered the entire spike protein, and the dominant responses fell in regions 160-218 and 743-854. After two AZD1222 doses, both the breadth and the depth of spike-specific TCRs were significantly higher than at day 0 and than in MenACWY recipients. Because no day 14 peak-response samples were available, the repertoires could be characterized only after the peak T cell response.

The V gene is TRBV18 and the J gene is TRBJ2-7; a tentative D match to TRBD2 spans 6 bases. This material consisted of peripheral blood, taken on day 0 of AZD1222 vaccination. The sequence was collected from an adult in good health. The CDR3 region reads CASSRGTVSSYEQYF. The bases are TGTGCCAGCTCACGCGGGACGGTTAGCTCCTACGAGCAGTACTTC.